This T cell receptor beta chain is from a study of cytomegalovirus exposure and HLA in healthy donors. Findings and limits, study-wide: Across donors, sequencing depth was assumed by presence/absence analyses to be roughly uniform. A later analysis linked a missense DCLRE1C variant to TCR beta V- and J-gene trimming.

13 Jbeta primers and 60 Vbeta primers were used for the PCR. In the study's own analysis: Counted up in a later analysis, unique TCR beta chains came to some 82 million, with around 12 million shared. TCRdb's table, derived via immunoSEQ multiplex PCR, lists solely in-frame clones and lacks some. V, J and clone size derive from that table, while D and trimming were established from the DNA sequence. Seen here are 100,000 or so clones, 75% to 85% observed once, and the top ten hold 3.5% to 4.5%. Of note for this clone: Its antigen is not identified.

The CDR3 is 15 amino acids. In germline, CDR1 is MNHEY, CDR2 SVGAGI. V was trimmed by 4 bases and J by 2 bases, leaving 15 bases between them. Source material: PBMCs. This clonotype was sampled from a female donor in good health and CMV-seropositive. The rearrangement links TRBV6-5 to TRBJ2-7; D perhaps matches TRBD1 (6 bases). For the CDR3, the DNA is TGTGCCAGCAGTTTCCCCGGGACAAACACCTACGAGCAGTACTTC. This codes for CASSFPGTNTYEQYF.